Presented here are 18 T cell receptor beta chains from one specimen sequenced in a study of blood T cell repertoires in COVID-19. Method: immunoSEQ multiplex PCR; TCRdb's copy keeps in-frame clones and lacks some. Found here are under 200,000 clones, roughly 89% of them singletons; the top ten hold more than 3%. The sample consisted of PBMCs or T cells enriched from blood (not recorded which). The receptors originated from a woman aged 25 to 39 who had been exposed to COVID-19.

The genes are TRBV19 and TRBJ1-5; D is perhaps TRBD1 (5 bases). V was trimmed by 1 base and J by 3 bases, leaving 7 bases between them. CDR3 length: 14 amino acids. Germline CDR1 reads LNHDA; CDR2 reads SQIVND (reference sequence). Here the CDR3 reads CASSIGGVNQPQHF. The CDR3 DNA is TGTGCCAGTAGTATAGGGGGGGTCAATCAGCCCCAGCATTTT.

The V call is TRBV27, the J call TRBJ1-5; 10 bases line up with TRBD1. Trimming cost V 6 bases and J 4 bases; bases outside gene matches: 0. Germline V gene data show CDR1 as MNHEY and CDR2 as SMNVEV (reference sequence). This CDR3 comprises 13 residues. The DNA for the CDR3 is TGTGCCAGCAGGGGACAGGGGAATCAGCCCCAGCATTTT. This codes for CASRGQGNQPQHF.

The V gene is TRBV24-1, the J gene TRBJ1-2, with 7 bases fitting TRBD1. The ends lost 2 bases at V and 4 bases at J; junction bases unmatched: 0. The CDR3 has 13 amino acids. Germline V gene lookup returns CDR1 KGHDR and CDR2 SFDVKD. Here the CDR3 DNA reads TGTGCCACCAGTGATTACAGGGGCTATGGCTACACCTTC. Translating gives CATSDYRGYGYTF.

This clone was observed a single time. The chain is built from TRBV7-8 and TRBJ1-1, with a weak D call TRBD1 (5 bases). CDR1 SGHVS and CDR2 FQNEAQ come from the germline V gene. This CDR3 has 13 residues. V was trimmed by 5 bases and J by 5 bases, leaving 12 bases between them. CDR3 in amino acids: CASSPGRTTEAFF. CDR3 sequence (DNA): TGTGCCAGCAGCCCTGGCAGGACAACTGAAGCTTTCTTT.

This clone has just one count. The chain links TRBV5-1 to TRBJ1-2, with TRBD1 as a possible D gene (6 bases). Germline V gives CDR1 SGHRS, CDR2 YFSETQ. This CDR3 has 14 residues. V gave up 4 bases and J gave up 3 bases, with 13 bases separating them. The CDR3 reads CASSPRTDYYGYTF. The DNA of the CDR3 is TGCGCCAGCAGCCCTAGGACAGACTACTATGGCTACACCTTC.

The DNA for the CDR3 is TGCGCCAGCAGCCCCATCTGGGGGGGGAATAGCAATCAGCCCCAGCATTTT. This encodes CASSPIWGGNSNQPQHF. This sequence joins TRBV4-1 and TRBJ1-5, with a tentative D call TRBD1 (5 bases). CDR3 length equals 17 residues. Germline CDR1 is MGHRA and CDR2 is YSYEKL. Trimming removed 4 bases at V and 0 bases at J, with 16 bases between.

The V call is TRBV3-1 (or the pseudogene TRBV3-2), the J call TRBJ2-3, with TRBD2 matching over 14 bases. Per germline, CDR1 LGHDT and CDR2 YNNKEL (reference sequence). V lost 7 bases to trimming and J lost 3 bases; unmatched junction nucleotides: 9. The CDR3 has 17 residues. CDR3 DNA: TGTGCCAGCACCGACCGGACTAGCGGGGGGACAACAGATACGCAGTATTTT. Its protein is CASTDRTSGGTTDTQYF.

The V gene is TRBV5-4, the J gene TRBJ2-1, with TRBD2 identical over 8 bases. The length of the CDR3 is 16 residues. CDR1 and CDR2 from the germline V gene are SGHNT and YYREEE (reference sequence). V lost 5 bases, J lost 9 bases, and 16 bases stayed unmatched. The CDR3 DNA is TGTGCCAGCAGTCCCAACGGGGGGGTCCGGTTGGGTGAGCAGTTCTTC. It codes for CASSPNGGVRLGEQFF.

This chain uses TRBV4-2 with TRBJ2-5, with 8 bases that match TRBD2. CDR1 and CDR2 from the germline V gene are LGHNA and YNFKEQ. The CDR3 has 15 residues. Trimming took 0 bases from V and 1 from J; bases not matched to a gene: 1. The CDR3 spells CASSQDRGGQETQYF. Here the CDR3 DNA reads TGTGCCAGCAGCCAAGATCGGGGGGGCCAAGAGACCCAGTACTTC.

The CDR3 DNA reads TGTGCCAGCAGCCCCCCCCTAGGCCTCGCGAACACCGGGGAGCTGTTTTTT. It is translated as CASSPPLGLANTGELFF. This rearrangement joins TRBV7-2 to TRBJ2-2; D is ambiguous. With 5 bases removed from V and 0 bases from J, the gap between germline ends came to 16 bases. CDR1 is SGHTA, CDR2 FQGNSA, per germline. This CDR3 has 17 amino acids. Drawing the rest from reference TRBV7-2 and TRBJ2-2, the complete variable domain is GAGVSQSPSNKVTEKGKDVELRCDPISGHTALYWYRQSLGQGLEFLIYFQGNSAPDKSGLPSDRFSAERTGGSVSTLTIQRTQQEDSAVYLCASSPPLGLANTGELFFGEGSRLTVL.

In its sample, this clone was seen a few times. V usage is TRBV9 and J usage is TRBJ1-6; TRBD1 agrees at 7 bases. The germline V gene has CDR1 SGDLS and CDR2 YYNGEE. The CDR3 is 16 amino acids. The V and J ends lost 3 bases and 3 bases, in that order; junction bases with no gene match: 6. CDR3 coding DNA: TGTGCCAGCAGCGCCGGGGACAGACGCTATAATTCACCCCTCCACTTT. Translation: CASSAGDRRYNSPLHF.

This chain joins TRBV30 and TRBJ1-1; a weak D match, TRBD1 (5 bases). Trimming cost V 0 bases and J 4 bases, with 24 bases left between them. Per the germline V gene, CDR1 is GTSNPN and CDR2 is SVGIG (reference sequence). The CDR3 length is 18 residues. The CDR3 spells CAWSVSGSWGLHSTEAFF. As DNA, the CDR3 is TGTGCCTGGAGTGTATCGGGTAGTTGGGGCCTTCACAGCACTGAAGCTTTCTTT.

Of note for this clone: The same CDR3 arises from other DNA sequences in this sample as well. The chain recombines TRBV5-1 with TRBJ1-3; 8 bases line up with TRBD1. CDR1 SGHRS and CDR2 YFSETQ come from the germline V gene. V dropped 3 bases and J dropped 3; count of bases not matched to a gene: 2. CDR3 length equals 14 residues. CDR3 residues: CASSSGTGGNTIYF. CDR3 bases: TGCGCCAGCAGCTCGGGGACAGGTGGAAACACCATATATTTT.

This clone was observed once. The genes are TRBV30 and TRBJ1-4; tentative D call: TRBD1 (5 bases). The CDR3 totals 15 residues. V lost 6 bases and J lost 4, with 18 bases in between. Per the germline V gene, CDR1 is GTSNPN and CDR2 is SVGIG (reference sequence). The CDR3 is CACIPGRDGNEKLFF. CDR3 bases: TGTGCCTGCATACCCGGGAGGGACGGTAATGAAAAACTGTTTTTT.

This chain joins TRBV29-1 and TRBJ1-2; possible D gene TRBD1, 5 bases. The CDR3 runs 14 residues. Looked up from germline, CDR1 is SQVTM and CDR2 is ANQGSEA. V lost 0 bases and J 8 bases, leaving 16 bases between the germline ends. CDR3 in amino acids: CSVEDLQGIYGYTF. CDR3 DNA: TGCAGCGTTGAAGACTTGCAGGGAATTTACGGCTACACCTTC.

This chain joins TRBV5-6 and TRBJ2-5; no reliable D call. This CDR3 has 16 residues. CDR1 is SGHDT and CDR2 is YYEEEE in the germline V gene. Deletions cut 1 base from V and 0 bases from J, with 13 bases between. CDR3 amino acids: CASSLSAIMYQETQYF. Here the CDR3 DNA reads TGTGCCAGCAGCTTGTCTGCTATAATGTACCAAGAGACCCAGTACTTC.

The chain uses TRBV15 and TRBJ2-1; 8 bases line up with TRBD1. The germline CDR1 and CDR2 sequences are LNHNV and YYDKDF (reference sequence). Trimming removed 5 bases from V and 6 bases from J; junction bases left unmatched: 12. CDR3 length equals 16 residues. The CDR3 loop reads CATSWTGFMSTNEQFF. DNA of the CDR3: TGTGCCACCAGCTGGACAGGGTTTATGTCCACCAATGAGCAGTTCTTC.

The gene calls are TRBV7-9 and TRBJ2-1, with D possibly being TRBD2 (6 bases). This CDR3 region has 13 residues. The V end lost 7 bases, the J end lost 6 bases, and 13 bases lay between the germline ends. The V gene's germline CDR1 is SEHNR and CDR2 FQNEAQ (reference sequence). This CDR3 reads CASNPRGGNEQFF. CDR3 sequence (DNA): TGTGCCAGCAACCCTAGGGGAGGCAATGAGCAGTTCTTC.